This T cell receptor beta chain was observed in a study of T-cell memory formation after mild COVID-19. The CDR3 extends over 16 amino acids. V was cut by 5 bases and J by 2 bases, with 19 bases left in between. Constant-segment-primed 5'RACE gave TCR alpha and TCR beta cDNA libraries with sample barcodes and UMIs. Using its own MiXCR run on the 5' RACE reads, TCRdb lists one record per CDR3 protein. The table records more than 400,000 distinct CDR3 sequences, 15% to 20% of them present only once. The sample holds many counts of this clonotype. This chain links TRBV12-3 or TRBV12-4 with TRBJ2-7, with a tentative D call TRBD2 (7 bases). Material for sequencing was PBMCs or a T cell subset sorted from them (not recorded which). The receptor's source is an adult woman who had mild COVID-19 (a few samples of this study predate the infection). Cell type and time point are not known. The DNA of the CDR3 is TGTGCCAGCAGTCCTGAGGGGGGGATGAGGACCTACGAGCAGTACTTC. It encodes CASSPEGGMRTYEQYF.